Shown below are 22 T cell receptor beta chains from a single sample sequenced in a study of OX40 agonist ivuxolimab in advanced cancers. The method was immunoSEQ multiplex PCR; TCRdb's version includes in-frame clones alone and lacks a portion of them. The sample includes 75,000 to 95,000 clones, just under 90% of them seen just once. The sequenced sample was CD4+ or CD8+ T cells sorted from blood, obtained in a trial of the OX40 agonist ivuxolimab. All receptors come from an adult with an advanced solid tumor such as melanoma, head and neck, liver or kidney cancer.

For the CDR3, the DNA is TGCGCCAGCAGTTTACAGGGACAGGGGGCAAACGAGCAGTACTTC. Its protein product is CASSLQGQGANEQYF. This chain joins TRBV5-1 and TRBJ2-7; 12 nucleotides match TRBD1. Germline values: CDR1 SGHRS, CDR2 YFSETQ. V dropped 5 bases and J dropped 5; count of bases not matched to a gene: 8. The CDR3 consists of 15 residues.

This chain connects TRBV5-1 to TRBJ1-2; 8 bases match TRBD1. Germline CDR1 is SGHRS and CDR2 is YFSETQ. The trim removed 4 bases at V and 6 bases at J, leaving 8 bases unmatched. The CDR3 is 14 residues long. This CDR3 reads CASSARGPSDGYTF. CDR3 bases: TGCGCCAGCAGCGCCAGGGGGCCGTCGGATGGCTACACCTTC. Full variable domain (outside the CDR3, taken from reference TRBV5-1 and TRBJ1-2): KAGVTQTPRYLIKTRGQQVTLSCSPISGHRSVSWYQQTPGQGLQFLFEYFSETQRNKGNFPGRFSGRQFSNSRSEMNVSTLELGDSALYLCASSARGPSDGYTFGSGTRLTVV.

With regard to this clone: This sample includes further DNA sequences coding for the same CDR3. The chain recombines TRBV6-5 with TRBJ2-1, with 10 bases matching TRBD1. With 6 bases clipped from V and 7 bases from J, the junction kept 6 bases outside the gene matches. Germline V gene lookup returns CDR1 MNHEY and CDR2 SVGAGI. CDR3 length: 14 amino acids. The CDR3 reads CASSRDRGYNEQFF. The CDR3 DNA is TGTGCCAGCAGCCGGGACAGGGGATATAATGAGCAGTTCTTC.

The gene calls are TRBV9 and TRBJ1-2, with TRBD1 identical over 11 bases. CDR3 size: 15 residues. Per germline, CDR1 SGDLS and CDR2 YYNGEE. The trim removed 3 bases at V and 7 bases at J, leaving 8 bases unmatched. The CDR3 DNA follows: TGTGCCAGCAGCGGTACTCCCGGGACAGGGGGTGGCTACACCTTC. Translating gives CASSGTPGTGGGYTF.

The genes are TRBV11-2 and TRBJ2-3; D gene uncertain. V lost 8 bases and J lost 0, with 9 bases in between. Germline assignment: CDR1 SGHAT and CDR2 FQNNGV. The CDR3 is 13 amino acids. This chain's CDR3 is CASGVGSTDTQYF. CDR3 nucleotide sequence: TGTGCCAGCGGCGTCGGGAGCACAGATACGCAGTATTTT. Filled out from reference TRBV11-2 and TRBJ2-3, the complete variable domain reads EAGVAQSPRYKIIEKRQSVAFWCNPISGHATLYWYQQILGQGPKLLIQFQNNGVVDDSQLPKDRFSAERLKGVDSTLKIQPAKLEDSAVYLCASGVGSTDTQYFGPGTRLTVL.

V usage is TRBV4-2 and J usage is TRBJ1-1; D call uncertain. The germline gives CDR1 LGHNA, CDR2 YNFKEQ. The V gene lost 0 bases and the J gene lost 0 bases, with 8 bases spanning the gap. There are 15 residues in the CDR3. The CDR3 region has the DNA TGTGCCAGCAGCCAAGACGAGGGAATGAACACTGAAGCTTTCTTT. The encoded protein is CASSQDEGMNTEAFF.

This chain links TRBV6-6 with TRBJ2-7; 9 nucleotides align to TRBD1. This CDR3 has 14 amino acids. The germline V gene has CDR1 MNHNY and CDR2 SVGAGI (reference sequence). V lost 2 bases, J lost 3 bases, and 2 bases stayed unmatched. The chain's CDR3 is CASSYPDRGYEQYF. CDR3 sequence (DNA): TGTGCCAGCAGTTACCCGGACAGGGGCTACGAGCAGTACTTC.

The gene calls are TRBV19 and TRBJ1-5, with D unresolved. CDR3 length: 13 residues. Germline loops: CDR1 LNHDA, CDR2 SQIVND (reference sequence). Trimming pared 2 bases from V and 9 bases from J, leaving 11 bases between. CDR3 sequence: CASSISRPWPQHF. CDR3 in DNA: TGTGCCAGTAGTATATCTCGCCCTTGGCCCCAGCATTTT.

V gene TRBV18 combines with J gene TRBJ2-3; 13 bases map to TRBD2. Losses at the gene ends were 8 bases for V and 2 bases for J; bases not matched to a gene: 4. This CDR3 region has 15 residues. Germline loops: CDR1 KGHSH, CDR2 LQKENI. The CDR3 nucleotides are TGTGCCAGCCCAGGACTAGCGGGAGTCACAGATACGCAGTATTTT. Translating gives CASPGLAGVTDTQYF.

This chain joins TRBV15 and TRBJ2-5, with D hard to call. V was trimmed by 5 bases and J by 5 bases, leaving 12 bases between them. Per the germline V gene, CDR1 is LNHNV and CDR2 is YYDKDF (reference sequence). This CDR3 is 13 amino acids long. The CDR3 is CATSLNVGETQYF. DNA of the CDR3: TGTGCCACCAGCCTCAACGTAGGGGAGACCCAGTACTTC.

V is TRBV7-9 and J is TRBJ2-2, with 7 nucleotides matching TRBD2. CDR3 length: 16 residues. Germline V gives CDR1 SEHNR, CDR2 FQNEAQ (reference sequence). The trim removed 2 bases at V and 3 bases at J, leaving 6 bases unmatched. The CDR3 coding sequence is TGTGCCAGCAGCTTACTCGTAGCGGGCTACACCGGGGAGCTGTTTTTT. It codes for CASSLLVAGYTGELFF.

The gene calls are TRBV28 and TRBJ1-4, with TRBD1 matching over 7 bases. V dropped 6 bases and J dropped 8; count of bases not matched to a gene: 6. Germline CDR1 reads MDHEN; CDR2 reads SYDVKM. CDR3 size: 13 residues. The CDR3 loop reads CASRPGTAEKLFF. CDR3 bases: TGTGCCAGCAGGCCCGGGACAGCAGAAAAACTGTTTTTT.

The chain recombines TRBV28 with TRBJ1-2; possibly TRBD1 for D (6 bases). Trimming removed 5 bases at V and 4 bases at J, with 17 bases between. CDR3 length equals 15 residues. CDR1 and CDR2 from the germline V gene are MDHEN and SYDVKM. The CDR3 sequence: CASSPHRVEFYGYTF. The CDR3, as DNA: TGTGCCAGCAGTCCACACAGGGTTGAATTCTATGGCTACACCTTC.

This chain links TRBV5-4 with TRBJ2-5, with a tentative D call TRBD2 (6 bases). V was cut by 2 bases and J by 2 bases, with 10 bases left in between. This CDR3 has 14 amino acids. CDR1 is SGHNT and CDR2 is YYREEE in the germline V gene (reference sequence). The CDR3 here is CASSFSSAQETQYF. Here the CDR3 DNA reads TGTGCCAGCAGCTTCTCTAGCGCACAAGAGACCCAGTACTTC.

This clone was found once. V gene TRBV28 combines with J gene TRBJ2-5; 14 nucleotides match TRBD2. The CDR3 has 15 amino acids. The germline gives CDR1 MDHEN, CDR2 SYDVKM. The V and J ends lost 5 bases and 5 bases, in that order; junction bases with no gene match: 4. The CDR3, as DNA: TGTGCCAGCAGTCGGGGGACTAGCGGGAGTGAGACCCAGTACTTC. It yields the protein CASSRGTSGSETQYF.

CDR3 sequence reads: CASSHGRTANSPLHF. CDR3 nucleotide sequence: TGTGCCAGCAGCCATGGTCGGACGGCAAATTCACCCCTCCACTTT. The chain couples TRBV7-9 to TRBJ1-6; D gene unclear. The CDR3 sequence is 15 residues long. V lost 5 bases and J 7 bases, leaving 15 bases between the germline ends. Germline CDR1 SEHNR, CDR2 FQNEAQ (reference sequence).

The chain uses TRBV6-6 and TRBJ1-6; D may be TRBD1 (6 bases). Between the trimmed V and J ends, which lost 0 bases and 10 bases, there was a span of 10 bases. Germline V lookup: CDR1 MNHNY, CDR2 SVGAGI (reference sequence). CDR3 size: 14 residues. The CDR3 region is CASSYSTGGSPLHF. CDR3 nucleotides: TGTGCCAGCAGTTACTCGACAGGCGGCTCACCCCTCCACTTT.

Points on this clone: The sample contains more than one DNA sequence encoding this CDR3. The rearrangement uses TRBV6-6 and TRBJ2-7; D might be TRBD2 (6 bases). The germline V and J ends were trimmed by 2 bases and 3 bases, with 11 bases remaining between them. This CDR3 is built from 14 residues. CDR1 is MNHNY and CDR2 is SVGAGI in the germline V gene (reference sequence). DNA of the CDR3: TGTGCCAGCAGTTACCTAGGAGGGAGCTACGAGCAGTACTTC. It codes for CASSYLGGSYEQYF.

This sequence joins TRBV6-5 and TRBJ1-5, with unresolved D. CDR3 size: 14 residues. Germline loops: CDR1 MNHEY, CDR2 SVGAGI. Trimming shortened V by 3 bases and J by 4 bases, and 10 bases separated the two germline ends. The CDR3 here is CASSYTGRNQPQHF. As DNA, the CDR3 is TGTGCCAGCAGTTATACCGGTAGGAATCAGCCCCAGCATTTT.

The genes are TRBV6-5 and TRBJ2-7; D gene ambiguous. Deletions cut 6 bases from V and 4 bases from J, with 10 bases between. Germline V gene lookup returns CDR1 MNHEY and CDR2 SVGAGI. The CDR3 is 12 residues long. The CDR3 sequence: CASSQDGYEQYF. CDR3 coding DNA: TGTGCCAGCAGCCAGGACGGTTACGAGCAGTACTTC.

The chain carries TRBV19 and TRBJ1-1; perhaps TRBD1 as D (5 bases). Germline-derived CDR1 and CDR2 are LNHDA and SQIVND (reference sequence). Trimming stripped 3 bases from V and 7 bases from J, with 12 bases between. The CDR3 runs 13 residues. CDR3 protein: CASSISGGGEAFF. The CDR3 region has the DNA TGTGCCAGTAGTATCTCTGGGGGGGGTGAAGCTTTCTTT.

This clone was observed once. The V call is TRBV5-1, the J call TRBJ2-1; 14 bases match TRBD2. V lost 7 bases to trimming and J lost 4 bases; unmatched junction nucleotides: 4. There are 15 residues in the CDR3. CDR1 and CDR2 (germline): SGHRS, YFSETQ. CDR3 protein: CASFGTSGSYNEQFF. The CDR3 DNA sequence: TGCGCCAGCTTTGGGACTAGCGGGAGTTACAATGAGCAGTTCTTC. Drawing the rest from reference TRBV5-1 and TRBJ2-1, the complete variable domain is KAGVTQTPRYLIKTRGQQVTLSCSPISGHRSVSWYQQTPGQGLQFLFEYFSETQRNKGNFPGRFSGRQFSNSRSEMNVSTLELGDSALYLCASFGTSGSYNEQFFGPGTRLTVL.